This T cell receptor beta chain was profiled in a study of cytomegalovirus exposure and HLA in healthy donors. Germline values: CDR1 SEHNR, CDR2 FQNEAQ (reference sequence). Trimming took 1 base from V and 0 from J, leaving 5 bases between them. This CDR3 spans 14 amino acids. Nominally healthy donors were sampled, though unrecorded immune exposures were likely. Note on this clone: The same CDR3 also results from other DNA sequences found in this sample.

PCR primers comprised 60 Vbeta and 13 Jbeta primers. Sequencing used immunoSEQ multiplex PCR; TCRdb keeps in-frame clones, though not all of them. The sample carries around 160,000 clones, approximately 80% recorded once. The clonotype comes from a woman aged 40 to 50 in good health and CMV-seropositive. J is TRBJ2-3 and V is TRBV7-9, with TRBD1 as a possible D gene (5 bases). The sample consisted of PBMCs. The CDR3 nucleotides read TGTGCCAGCAGCTTAGACAGGAGCACAGATACGCAGTATTTT. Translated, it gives CASSLDRSTDTQYF.